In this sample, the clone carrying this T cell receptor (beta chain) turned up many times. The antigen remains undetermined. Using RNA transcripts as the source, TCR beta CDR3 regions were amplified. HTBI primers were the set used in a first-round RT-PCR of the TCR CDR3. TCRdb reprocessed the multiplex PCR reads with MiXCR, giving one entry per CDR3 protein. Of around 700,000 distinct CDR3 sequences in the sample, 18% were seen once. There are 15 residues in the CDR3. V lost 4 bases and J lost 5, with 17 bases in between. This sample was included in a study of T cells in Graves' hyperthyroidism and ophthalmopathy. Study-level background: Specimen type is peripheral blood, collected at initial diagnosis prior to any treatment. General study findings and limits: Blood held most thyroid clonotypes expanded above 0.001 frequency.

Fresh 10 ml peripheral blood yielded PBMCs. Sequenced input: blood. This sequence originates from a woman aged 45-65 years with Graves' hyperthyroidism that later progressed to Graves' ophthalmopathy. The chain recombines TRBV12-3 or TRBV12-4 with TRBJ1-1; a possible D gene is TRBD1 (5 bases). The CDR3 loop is CASSYSRGIITEAFF. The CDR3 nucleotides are TGTGCCAGCAGTTATTCCCGGGGGATAATTACTGAAGCTTTCTTT.